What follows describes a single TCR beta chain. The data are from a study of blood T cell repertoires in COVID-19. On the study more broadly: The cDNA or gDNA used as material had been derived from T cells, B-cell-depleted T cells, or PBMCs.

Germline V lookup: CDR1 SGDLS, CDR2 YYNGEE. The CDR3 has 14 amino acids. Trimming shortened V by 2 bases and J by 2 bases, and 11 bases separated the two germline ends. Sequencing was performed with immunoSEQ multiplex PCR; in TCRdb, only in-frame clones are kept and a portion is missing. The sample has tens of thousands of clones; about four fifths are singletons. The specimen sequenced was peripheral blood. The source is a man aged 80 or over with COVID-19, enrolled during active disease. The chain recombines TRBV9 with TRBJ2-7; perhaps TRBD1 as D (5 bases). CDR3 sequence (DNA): TGTGCCAGCAGCGTCCAGGGTGTACCCTACGAGCAGTACTTC. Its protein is CASSVQGVPYEQYF.